The 5 T cell receptor beta chains below were found in one sample sequenced in a study of radiotherapy plus CTLA-4 blockade in lung cancer. Only in-frame clones appear in the TCRdb table, and some are missing; sequencing was by immunoSEQ multiplex PCR. The sample records more than 40,000 clones, about 70% being singletons. The specimen was peripheral blood, collected from a patient treated with radiotherapy plus ipilimumab. The source is a human donor with non-small cell lung cancer who had a partial response to radiotherapy plus ipilimumab.

V and J are TRBV5-1 and TRBJ1-3; 11 nucleotides match TRBD1. Trimming removed 4 bases from V and 7 bases from J; junction bases left unmatched: 7. Germline loops: CDR1 SGHRS, CDR2 YFSETQ. CDR3 length: 15 amino acids. CDR3 nucleotides: TGCGCCAGCAGCGCGGGACAGGGGGTACCGAACACCATATATTTT. Its protein product is CASSAGQGVPNTIYF. Together with reference TRBV5-1 and TRBJ1-3, the CDR3 gives the full variable domain: KAGVTQTPRYLIKTRGQQVTLSCSPISGHRSVSWYQQTPGQGLQFLFEYFSETQRNKGNFPGRFSGRQFSNSRSEMNVSTLELGDSALYLCASSAGQGVPNTIYFGEGSWLTVV.

This chain uses TRBV29-1 with TRBJ1-2; 10 bases agree with TRBD1. The J segment lost 8 bases and the V segment lost 0 bases, leaving 12 bases of the junction unmatched. This CDR3 spans 16 amino acids. Germline V gene lookup returns CDR1 SQVTM and CDR2 ANQGSEA. In nucleotides, the CDR3 is TGCAGCGTTGAAGAGGAGGACGGGACAGGGGAATTCGGCTACACCTTC. This gives the protein CSVEEEDGTGEFGYTF.

J is TRBJ2-1 and V is TRBV4-1; a possible D gene is TRBD2 (5 bases). The CDR3 is made up of 14 amino acids. The V gene's germline CDR1 is MGHRA and CDR2 YSYEKL. The V gene lost 1 base and the J gene lost 9 bases, with 13 bases spanning the gap. CDR3 coding DNA: TGCGCCAGCAGCCAAGTTCCCTCGGGAATTGAGCAGTTCTTC. Its protein is CASSQVPSGIEQFF.

This clone was seen more than once but under ten times. The chain is built from TRBV25-1 and TRBJ1-2; weak D call: TRBD1 (5 bases). Trimming left V 6 bases short and J 7 bases short, with 12 bases between. The CDR3 is made up of 12 amino acids. The germline gives CDR1 MGHDK, CDR2 SYGVNS. This CDR3 is CASRGPVGGYTF. For the CDR3, the DNA is TGTGCCAGCAGGGGGCCGGTCGGTGGCTACACCTTC.

The chain carries TRBV11-2 and TRBJ2-2, with 7 bases matching TRBD2. Germline V gene data show CDR1 as SGHAT and CDR2 as FQNNGV. The CDR3 covers 14 residues. With V trimmed by 4 bases and J by 6 bases, 5 bases remained unmatched. This chain's CDR3 is CASSYASGSGELFF. Written as DNA, the CDR3 is TGTGCCAGCAGCTACGCTAGCGGTTCCGGGGAGCTGTTTTTT.